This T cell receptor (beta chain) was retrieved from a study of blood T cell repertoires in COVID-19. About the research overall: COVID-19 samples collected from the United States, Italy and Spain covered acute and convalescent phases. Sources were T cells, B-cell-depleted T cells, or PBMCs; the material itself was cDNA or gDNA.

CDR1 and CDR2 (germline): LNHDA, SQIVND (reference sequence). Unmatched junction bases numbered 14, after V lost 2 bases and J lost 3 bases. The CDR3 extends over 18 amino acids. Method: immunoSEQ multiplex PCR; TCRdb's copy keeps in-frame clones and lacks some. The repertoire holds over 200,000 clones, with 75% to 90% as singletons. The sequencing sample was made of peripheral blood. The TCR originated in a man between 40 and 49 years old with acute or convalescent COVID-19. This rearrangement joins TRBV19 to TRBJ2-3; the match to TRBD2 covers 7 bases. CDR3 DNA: TGTGCCAGTAGTATAATGGGGGGGACGGTGGCACGGACAGATACGCAGTATTTT. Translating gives CASSIMGGTVARTDTQYF.